Following are 26 T cell receptor beta chains from one sample sequenced in a study of quantifying T cell responses using KT2 cells. The overall study: TCR alpha and beta constant-region primers primed reverse transcription of RNA.

A single-stranded UMI oligo with SP2 sequence was ligated to cDNA 3' ends. The first PCR ran 4 to 5 cycles with an equimolar RC1.1 and RC1.2 beta primer mix. TCRdb passed the UMI-ligation and nested PCR reads through MiXCR, listing each CDR3 protein once. The table has tens of thousands of distinct CDR3 sequences, more than 9% seen once; the top ten hold about 10%. The sample consisted of PBMCs spiked with cells of the T cell clone KT2. The receptors were sampled from a human donor.

This clonotype occurred many times. This chain joins TRBV29-1 and TRBJ2-2; D is possibly TRBD2 (6 bases). In germline, CDR1 is SQVTM, CDR2 ANQGSEA. With 6 bases removed from V and 0 bases from J, the gap between germline ends came to 8 bases. This CDR3 contains 13 residues. As DNA, the CDR3 is TGCAGCGTGGGGAGGTCGAACACCGGGGAGCTGTTTTTT. Translating gives CSVGRSNTGELFF.

This clonotype has a count of ten or more. The chain couples TRBV7-2 to TRBJ2-6; D is unresolved. The V and J ends lost 6 bases and 4 bases respectively, with 10 bases between them. Germline CDR1 SGHTA, CDR2 FQGNSA. The CDR3 runs to 14 residues. The CDR3 here is CASSASPGANVLTF. The DNA of the CDR3 is TGTGCCAGCAGTGCTTCCCCGGGGGCCAACGTCCTGACTTTC. The full variable domain, with the rest looked up from reference TRBV7-2 and TRBJ2-6, is GAGVSQSPSNKVTEKGKDVELRCDPISGHTALYWYRQSLGQGLEFLIYFQGNSAPDKSGLPSDRFSAERTGGSVSTLTIQRTQQEDSAVYLCASSASPGANVLTFGAGSRLTVL.

In this sample, this clonotype turned up a few times. The genes are TRBV20-1 and TRBJ2-2; D possibly matches TRBD1 or TRBD2 (5 bases each). CDR3 size: 16 residues. With 4 bases removed from V and 0 bases from J, the gap between germline ends came to 15 bases. Germline-derived CDR1 and CDR2 are DFQATT and SNEGSKA (reference sequence). CDR3 nucleotide sequence: TGCAGTGCTATGGTCGCAGGGACCGCGAACACCGGGGAGCTGTTTTTT. Translated: CSAMVAGTANTGELFF.

This clonotype was seen ten or more times. This chain uses TRBV7-2 with TRBJ2-3; D gene ambiguous. Per the germline V gene, CDR1 is SGHTA and CDR2 is FQGNSA. The CDR3 extends over 13 amino acids. The V end was cut by 2 bases, the J end by 4 bases, with 7 bases between. The CDR3 here is CASSLSLADTQYF. The DNA of the CDR3 is TGTGCCAGCAGCTTATCACTGGCAGATACGCAGTATTTT.

In this sample, this clonotype turned up a few times. The J gene is TRBJ1-1, the V gene TRBV4-3; D gene ambiguous. CDR1 is LGHNA and CDR2 is YSLEER in the germline V gene. Trimming removed 0 bases at V and 0 bases at J, with 5 bases between. This CDR3 comprises 14 residues. The CDR3 loop is CASSQDSLNTEAFF. The CDR3, as DNA: TGCGCCAGCAGCCAAGACAGCTTGAACACTGAAGCTTTCTTT.

This clonotype was found a few times. J is TRBJ1-1 and V is TRBV3-1; 7 bases fit TRBD1. Germline V gives CDR1 LGHDT, CDR2 YNNKEL (reference sequence). The trim removed 4 bases at V and 1 base at J, leaving 6 bases unmatched. The CDR3 totals 15 residues. CDR3 coding DNA: TGTGCCAGCAGCCGAAGACAGGGACAGAACACTGAAGCTTTCTTT. It encodes CASSRRQGQNTEAFF.

Only a few counts were recorded for this clonotype. The chain joins TRBV2 to TRBJ1-5; tentative D call: TRBD1 (6 bases). The CDR3 consists of 19 residues. Trimming removed 4 bases from V and 0 bases from J, with 22 bases in between. The germline V gene has CDR1 SNHLY and CDR2 FYNNEI. CDR3 protein: CASSGWIMDRSFSNQPQHF. The CDR3 DNA reads TGTGCCAGCAGTGGTTGGATAATGGACAGATCCTTTAGCAATCAGCCCCAGCATTTT.

This clonotype was counted a few times. This chain links TRBV7-9 with TRBJ1-2; maybe TRBD1 (5 bases). The length of the CDR3 is 10 residues. Germline CDR1 and CDR2: SEHNR and FQNEAQ (reference sequence). Trimming stripped 11 bases from V and 8 bases from J, with 12 bases between. CDR3 region: CAGGGEGYTF. The DNA of the CDR3 is TGTGCCGGCGGGGGGGAAGGCTACACCTTC.

The CDR3 DNA sequence: TGTGCCAGTAGTACCGGGACAGGGGACATAAACACCGGGGAGCTGTTTTTT. This gives the protein CASSTGTGDINTGELFF. The J gene is TRBJ2-2, the V gene TRBV19; 10 nucleotides match TRBD1. The CDR3 is 17 residues long. With V trimmed by 4 bases and J by 2 bases, 7 bases remained unmatched. Germline V lookup: CDR1 LNHDA, CDR2 SQIVND (reference sequence). Combining the CDR3 with reference TRBV19 and TRBJ2-2 gives the whole variable domain DGGITQSPKYLFRKEGQNVTLSCEQNLNHDAMYWYRQDPGQGLRLIYYSQIVNDFQKGDIAEGYSVSREKKESFPLTVTSAQKNPTAFYLCASSTGTGDINTGELFFGEGSRLTVL.

This clonotype came up many times. This sequence joins TRBV5-1 and TRBJ1-5; 11 nucleotides agree with TRBD1. V lost 3 bases and J lost 0; bases outside the gene matches: 5. The V gene's germline CDR1 is SGHRS and CDR2 YFSETQ. The CDR3 runs to 17 residues. CDR3 nucleotide sequence: TGCGCCAGCAGCTGGGGACAGGGGGGCTATAGCAATCAGCCCCAGCATTTT. It codes for CASSWGQGGYSNQPQHF.

This clonotype has just a few counts. J is TRBJ1-2 and V is TRBV7-8, with 7 positions matching TRBD1. The germline CDR1 and CDR2 sequences are SGHVS and FQNEAQ. The junction had 8 bases not matched to a gene; V was cut back by 1 base and J by 6 bases. This CDR3 is built from 15 residues. CDR3 nucleotides: TGTGCCAGCAGCTTAGAATTCAGGGGGTACGATGGCTACACCTTC. This translates into CASSLEFRGYDGYTF.

The chain links TRBV20-1 to TRBJ2-7, with TRBD2 matching 12 bases. Germline CDR1 and CDR2: DFQATT and SNEGSKA (reference sequence). J lost 4 bases, V lost 5 bases, and 6 bases had no gene match. The CDR3 has 14 amino acids. The CDR3 sequence is CSARTSGTIYEQYF. The CDR3 region has the DNA TGCAGTGCTCGGACTAGCGGGACCATTTACGAGCAGTACTTC.

This clonotype showed up many times. The V and J genes are TRBV20-1 and TRBJ1-5; D is perhaps TRBD1 (5 bases). The CDR3 contains 15 residues. The V end lost 5 bases, the J end lost 2 bases, and 16 bases lay between the germline ends. Germline V gene lookup returns CDR1 DFQATT and CDR2 SNEGSKA (reference sequence). For the CDR3, the DNA is TGCAGTGCTCCCTGGGGCGGGGTTGGCAATCAGCCCCAGCATTTT. Its translation: CSAPWGGVGNQPQHF.

This clonotype was counted many times. The chain links TRBV2 to TRBJ1-2, with 8 nucleotides matching TRBD1. Per germline, CDR1 SNHLY and CDR2 FYNNEI. This CDR3 region has 17 residues. With V trimmed by 4 bases and J by 2 bases, 12 bases remained unmatched. The CDR3 DNA is TGTGCCAGCAGTGCCTCCTTTTGGGCAGGGGGCAACTATGGCTACACCTTC. The encoded protein is CASSASFWAGGNYGYTF.

There are a few counts of this clonotype. The chain employs TRBV19 and TRBJ2-5; 8 bases map to TRBD1. V shed 8 bases, J shed 1 base, and the junction held 3 bases outside the gene matches. The CDR3 spans 13 residues. The germline V gene has CDR1 LNHDA and CDR2 SQIVND (reference sequence). The CDR3 region is CASGGTGQETQYF. In DNA form, the CDR3 reads TGTGCCAGTGGGGGGACAGGCCAAGAGACCCAGTACTTC.

This clonotype was counted many times. This sequence joins TRBV11-2 and TRBJ2-1, with 14 bases lining up with TRBD2. Germline values: CDR1 SGHAT, CDR2 FQNNGV. V was clipped by 5 bases and J by 15 bases; unmatched bases: 6. There are 13 residues in the CDR3. CDR3 in DNA: TGTGCCAGCAGCCCCGGGACTAGCGGGGGTGCGTTCTTC. This encodes CASSPGTSGGAFF.

The chain links TRBV5-6 to TRBJ2-7; D possibly uses TRBD1 or TRBD2 (5 bases each). V gave up 4 bases and J gave up 5 bases, with 16 bases separating them. Germline V lookup: CDR1 SGHDT, CDR2 YYEEEE. The CDR3 runs 14 residues. CDR3 in DNA: TGTGCCAGCAGCGGGGACGCAGCCACCCACGAGCAGTACTTC. It specifies CASSGDAATHEQYF.

This clonotype came up many times. The V gene is TRBV29-1, the J gene TRBJ2-2; 7 bases are a match to TRBD2. With V trimmed by 6 bases and J by 0 bases, 4 bases remained unmatched. This CDR3 has 14 residues. Germline V gene lookup returns CDR1 SQVTM and CDR2 ANQGSEA. The CDR3 sequence: CSVMLAANTGELFF. CDR3 coding DNA: TGCAGCGTGATGCTAGCGGCGAACACCGGGGAGCTGTTTTTT.

The rearrangement links TRBV6-1 to TRBJ2-7; TRBD1 matches 10 bases. V lost 6 bases and J lost 2; bases outside the gene matches: 13. Germline V gives CDR1 MNHNS, CDR2 SASEGT. This CDR3 contains 17 residues. The CDR3 bases are TGTGCCAGCAGCCCAGTACCCCCGGGACAGGGGACCTACGAGCAGTACTTC. Encoded protein: CASSPVPPGQGTYEQYF.

This clonotype was seen a few times. The CDR3: CASSFWGRGTDTQYF. The CDR3 DNA is TGTGCCAGCAGTTTTTGGGGCAGGGGGACAGATACGCAGTATTTT. The chain has TRBV28 and TRBJ2-3; 7 bases line up with TRBD1. Germline V gene data show CDR1 as MDHEN and CDR2 as SYDVKM. V lost 3 bases to trimming and J lost 3 bases; unmatched junction nucleotides: 6. The CDR3 extends over 15 amino acids.

There are many counts of this clonotype. V and J are TRBV9 and TRBJ1-2; D perhaps matches TRBD1 (5 bases). Germline V gene lookup returns CDR1 SGDLS and CDR2 YYNGEE. Trimming stripped 0 bases from V and 0 bases from J, with 9 bases between. CDR3 length: 15 amino acids. The DNA of the CDR3 is TGTGCCAGCAGCGTAGCAGGGAGATCTAACTATGGCTACACCTTC. Amino acid sequence: CASSVAGRSNYGYTF.

V usage is TRBV5-6 and J usage is TRBJ2-7, with D maybe TRBD1 (6 bases). Germline CDR1 and CDR2: SGHDT and YYEEEE. The CDR3 totals 17 residues. V was pared by 4 bases and J by 0 bases, with 20 bases between. The CDR3 DNA is TGTGCCAGCAGCACACGCTCCGGGACACCAATCTCCTACGAGCAGTACTTC. It codes for CASSTRSGTPISYEQYF.

This clonotype was seen only a few times. V usage is TRBV3-1 and J usage is TRBJ2-1; D gene ambiguous. Germline lookup yields CDR1 LGHDT and CDR2 YNNKEL (reference sequence). The V end lost 0 bases, the J end lost 0 bases, and 9 bases lay between the germline ends. The CDR3 is 16 amino acids. The DNA of the CDR3 is TGTGCCAGCAGCCAAGATCTGGCGAGCTCCTACAATGAGCAGTTCTTC. It specifies CASSQDLASSYNEQFF.

This clonotype showed up just a few times. The chain carries TRBV20-1 and TRBJ2-7; D may match TRBD1 or TRBD2 (5 bases each). Trimming took 4 bases from V and 8 from J, leaving 27 bases between them. The CDR3 consists of 16 residues. The V gene's germline CDR1 is DFQATT and CDR2 SNEGSKA (reference sequence). The CDR3 spells CSATYSAGALGTKQYF. The CDR3 DNA follows: TGCAGTGCTACGTATAGCGCTGGGGCCTTGGGGACGAAGCAGTACTTC.

This sequence joins TRBV18 and TRBJ2-3; D is unclear. The V and J ends lost 3 bases and 2 bases respectively, with 12 bases between them. CDR1 and CDR2 from the germline V gene are KGHSH and LQKENI. The CDR3 totals 15 residues. The DNA for the CDR3 is TGTGCCAGCTCACCCCTTTTCCAGAACACAGATACGCAGTATTTT. Translating it yields CASSPLFQNTDTQYF.

The gene calls are TRBV9 and TRBJ1-1; D is ambiguous. The CDR3 covers 14 residues. From germline, CDR1 is SGDLS and CDR2 YYNGEE. The V end was cut by 0 bases, the J end by 0 bases, with 6 bases between. The CDR3 nucleotides are TGTGCCAGCAGCGTAGTCGAATTGAACACTGAAGCTTTCTTT. This translates into CASSVVELNTEAFF.